What follows are 18 T cell receptor beta chains derived from one specimen sequenced in a study of graft-versus-host responses after intestinal transplantation. Antigens for these TCRs are unknown. TCRdb keeps only in-frame clones here, not all; method: immunoSEQ multiplex PCR. Counted here are roughly 100,000 clones, 87% occurring once; the ten biggest clones make up about 0.9%. Sequences were derived from unstimulated CD4+ T cells sorted from spleen or lymph node cells, sampled before intestinal transplant. Every receptor here comes from a human donor who received an intestinal transplant.

The V call is TRBV5-4, the J call TRBJ2-5; 7 bases map to TRBD2. The J call may be wrong; the DNA end is better matched by TRBJ2-7. The CDR3 runs 15 residues. Germline CDR1 and CDR2: SGHNT and YYREEE (reference sequence). This chain's CDR3 is CASKKAGLSSYEQYF. CDR3 bases: TGTGCCAGCAAAAAAGCGGGGTTAAGCTCCTACGAGCAGTACTTC.

The chain uses TRBV6-5 and TRBJ2-5; no definite D call. Germline assignment: CDR1 MNHEY and CDR2 SVGAGI. This CDR3 comprises 13 residues. Trimming pared 0 bases from V and 5 bases from J, leaving 7 bases between. The CDR3 loop is CASSYSGMETQYF. CDR3 sequence (DNA): TGTGCCAGCAGTTACTCGGGGATGGAGACCCAGTACTTC.

The rearrangement links TRBV29-1 to TRBJ2-7; D unresolved. Trimming shortened V by 6 bases and J by 4 bases, and 16 bases separated the two germline ends. CDR1 is SQVTM, CDR2 ANQGSEA, per germline. The CDR3 totals 13 residues. The CDR3 reads CSVFAVLGYEQYF. CDR3 nucleotides: TGCAGCGTCTTTGCGGTGCTGGGTTACGAGCAGTACTTC.

The chain employs TRBV11-2 and TRBJ2-7, with 7 bases identical to TRBD1. V shed 7 bases and J 4 bases; nucleotides not matched to a gene: 7. This CDR3 region has 13 residues. CDR1 SGHAT and CDR2 FQNNGV come from the germline V gene. This CDR3 is CASKGTVVYEQYF. The CDR3, as DNA: TGTGCCAGCAAGGGGACAGTGGTGTACGAGCAGTACTTC.

The rearrangement uses TRBV6-5 and TRBJ2-3; possibly TRBD2 for D (6 bases). The V and J ends lost 5 bases and 1 base respectively, with 13 bases between them. Germline V gene sequence: CDR1 MNHEY, CDR2 SVGAGI. CDR3 length equals 15 residues. The DNA of the CDR3 is TGTGCCAGCAGTCTGAGCGGGCTGGGCACAGATACGCAGTATTTT. Translating gives CASSLSGLGTDTQYF.

The rearrangement joins TRBV6-1 to TRBJ1-6, with no clear D. The length of the CDR3 is 14 residues. The ends were cut back, 5 bases at V and 7 bases at J, with 12 bases in the middle. The V gene's germline CDR1 is MNHNS and CDR2 SASEGT. The DNA for the CDR3 is TGTGCCAGCAGTCCCCGTGGGGTGAATTCACCCCTCCACTTT. It yields the protein CASSPRGVNSPLHF.

This chain connects TRBV14 to TRBJ2-7; 8 bases are shared with TRBD1. CDR1 SGHDN and CDR2 FVKESK come from the germline V gene. CDR3 length: 15 residues. V dropped 5 bases and J dropped 6; count of bases not matched to a gene: 12. The CDR3 nucleotides are TGTGCCAGCAGCGGACAGGGAAGGGGTTTACGCGAGCAGTACTTC. Protein: CASSGQGRGLREQYF.

This clone has only a few counts. The CDR3 reads CASSLRPGQAFF. CDR3 bases: TGTGCCAGCAGCTTAAGGCCGGGACAAGCTTTCTTT. V usage is TRBV11-1 and J usage is TRBJ1-1, with a tentative D call TRBD1 (5 bases). Germline lookup yields CDR1 SGHAT and CDR2 FQDESV (reference sequence). V was trimmed by 2 bases and J by 9 bases, leaving 10 bases between them. CDR3 length: 12 residues. Based on the CDR3 plus reference TRBV11-1 and TRBJ1-1, the full variable domain is EAEVAQSPRYKITEKSQAVAFWCDPISGHATLYWYRQILGQGPELLVQFQDESVVDDSQLPKDRFSAERLKGVDSTLKIQPAELGDSAMYLCASSLRPGQAFFGQGTRLTVV.

The chain uses TRBV2 and TRBJ2-3, with 9 bases aligning to TRBD1. Germline V CDR1 and CDR2: SNHLY, FYNNEI. This CDR3 is built from 15 residues. Unmatched junction bases numbered 5, after V lost 6 bases and J lost 1 base. CDR3 DNA: TGTGCCAGCAGCGTGGACAGGGGAGGCACAGATACGCAGTATTTT. Translating it yields CASSVDRGGTDTQYF.

This sequence joins TRBV7-9 and TRBJ1-1; D uncertain. Per germline, CDR1 SEHNR and CDR2 FQNEAQ (reference sequence). Trimming took 3 bases from V and 4 from J, leaving 6 bases between them. This CDR3 is built from 12 residues. The CDR3 loop reads CASSFQTTEAFF. As DNA, the CDR3 is TGTGCCAGCAGCTTTCAGACCACTGAAGCTTTCTTT.

The chain has TRBV19 and TRBJ2-7; D is uncertain. This CDR3 has 12 residues. Germline CDR1 reads LNHDA; CDR2 reads SQIVND (reference sequence). The ends were cut back, 2 bases at V and 6 bases at J, with 8 bases in the middle. The CDR3 DNA sequence: TGTGCCAGTAGTATAAGGCTTGGCGAGCAGTACTTC. It codes for CASSIRLGEQYF.

This clone showed up just a few times. V usage is TRBV28 and J usage is TRBJ2-7, with D unresolved. Germline V gives CDR1 MDHEN, CDR2 SYDVKM. V lost 8 bases and J lost 2, with 10 bases in between. The CDR3 sequence is 12 residues long. This CDR3 is CASAPGTYEQYF. DNA for the CDR3: TGTGCCAGCGCCCCTGGTACCTACGAGCAGTACTTC.

This chain uses TRBV7-2 with TRBJ2-1, with 11 bases lining up with TRBD2. There are 15 residues in the CDR3. CDR1 SGHTA and CDR2 FQGNSA come from the germline V gene. J was trimmed by 5 bases and V by 6 bases; bases with no gene match: 6. CDR3 loop: CASSPGLAVNNEQFF. In nucleotides, the CDR3 is TGTGCCAGCAGTCCGGGACTAGCGGTCAACAATGAGCAGTTCTTC.

This rearrangement joins TRBV29-1 to TRBJ2-7; 12 nucleotides agree with TRBD1. CDR1 and CDR2 from the germline V gene are SQVTM and ANQGSEA. The CDR3 loop spans 14 amino acids. J gave up 5 bases and V 1 base, and 3 bases lay outside the gene matches. The CDR3 DNA reads TGCAGCGTTGAAGGGGACAGGGGGCTAAACGAGCAGTACTTC. Amino acid sequence: CSVEGDRGLNEQYF.

This chain connects TRBV5-1 to TRBJ2-1; tentative D call: TRBD2 (6 bases). Trimming cost V 4 bases and J 4 bases, with 12 bases left between them. This CDR3 is built from 14 residues. The germline gives CDR1 SGHRS, CDR2 YFSETQ. CDR3: CASSPEGRYNEQFF. The CDR3 nucleotides read TGCGCCAGCAGCCCGGAGGGCCGGTACAATGAGCAGTTCTTC.

The chain carries TRBV6-5 and TRBJ2-7, with D tentatively TRBD1 or TRBD2 (7 bases each). The CDR3 consists of 15 residues. The V gene's germline CDR1 is MNHEY and CDR2 SVGAGI. Trimming pared 6 bases from V and 1 base from J, leaving 16 bases between. The CDR3 sequence is CASRLGRDRSYEQYF. CDR3 sequence (DNA): TGTGCCAGCAGATTGGGGAGGGACAGATCCTACGAGCAGTACTTC.

The chain employs TRBV16 and TRBJ1-4; D might be TRBD1 (5 bases). Trimming removed 0 bases from V and 7 bases from J, with 12 bases in between. The CDR3 has 15 residues. Germline V gene sequence: CDR1 KGHSY, CDR2 FQNENV. The CDR3 DNA sequence: TGTGCCAGCAGCCAATCGCAGGGCGGTAGTGAAAAACTGTTTTTT. Encoded protein: CASSQSQGGSEKLFF.

CDR3 loop: CASSFGTGGYEQYF. CDR3 nucleotide sequence: TGTGCCAGCAGCTTCGGGACAGGCGGTTACGAGCAGTACTTC. The chain combines TRBV5-4 with TRBJ2-7; TRBD1 matches 8 bases. J lost 4 bases, V lost 2 bases, and 5 bases had no gene match. This CDR3 is built from 14 residues. The germline gives CDR1 SGHNT, CDR2 YYREEE (reference sequence). The full variable domain, with the rest looked up from reference TRBV5-4 and TRBJ2-7, is ETGVTQSPTHLIKTRGQQVTLRCSSQSGHNTVSWYQQALGQGPQFIFQYYREEENGRGNFPPRFSGLQFPNYSSELNVNALELDDSALYLCASSFGTGGYEQYFGPGTRLTVT.